Sequencing of this T cell receptor (beta chain) was carried out in a study of Ad26.COV2.S vaccination and SARS-CoV-2 variants. Study details: The authors gave Ad26.COV2.S intramuscularly, either once or twice 56 days apart.

Treatment meaning: roughly 18 received Ad26.COV2.S at low or high dose, single or two shots; roughly 5 received placebo; per-sample allocation not given. Each sample was drawn 63 days after the first injection (of vaccine or placebo). V was shortened by 0 bases and J by 3 bases, with 5 bases between the two germline ends. The CDR3 is 14 amino acids. From germline, CDR1 is MNHEY and CDR2 SVGAGI. This clone was picked up one time. The repertoire was sequenced with immunoSEQ multiplex PCR; TCRdb's copy has only in-frame clones and lacks some. The sample carries 380,000 or so clones, 88% recorded once. The TCR originated in a person between 18 and 65 years old who received the Ad26.COV2.S COVID-19 vaccine or a placebo. The specimen was peripheral blood, collected in a trial of Ad26.COV2.S vaccine versus placebo. The rearrangement uses TRBV6-5 and TRBJ2-2; D gene unclear. The CDR3: CASSYSSYTGELFF. In DNA form, the CDR3 reads TGTGCCAGCAGTTACTCTTCCTACACCGGGGAGCTGTTTTTT.